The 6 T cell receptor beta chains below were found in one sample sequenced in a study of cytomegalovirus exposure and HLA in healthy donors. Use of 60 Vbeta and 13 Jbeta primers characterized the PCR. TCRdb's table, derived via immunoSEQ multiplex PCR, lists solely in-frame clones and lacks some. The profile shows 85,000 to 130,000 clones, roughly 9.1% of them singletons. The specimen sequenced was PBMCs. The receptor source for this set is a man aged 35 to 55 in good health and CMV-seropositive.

CDR3 DNA sequence: TGCGCCAGCAGCCAAGGGCGGGCGGGAGGGCACCTAATCTACAATGAGCAGTTCTTC. It specifies CASSQGRAGGHLIYNEQFF. The chain uses TRBV4-1 and TRBJ2-1; 9 bases are shared with TRBD2. Germline trimming cut 1 base from V and 3 bases from J; bases unmatched to any gene: 13. CDR1 is MGHRA and CDR2 is YSYEKL in the germline V gene. The CDR3 sequence is 19 residues long.

The CDR3 DNA sequence: TGCAGTGTTATGGGGGGGAGGCAGTACTTC. Its translation: CSVMGGRQYF. This chain links TRBV20-1 with TRBJ2-5; the match to TRBD2 covers 7 bases. The J segment lost 11 bases and the V segment lost 7 bases, leaving 7 bases of the junction unmatched. Germline V gene lookup returns CDR1 DFQATT and CDR2 SNEGSKA (reference sequence). The CDR3 is 10 amino acids.

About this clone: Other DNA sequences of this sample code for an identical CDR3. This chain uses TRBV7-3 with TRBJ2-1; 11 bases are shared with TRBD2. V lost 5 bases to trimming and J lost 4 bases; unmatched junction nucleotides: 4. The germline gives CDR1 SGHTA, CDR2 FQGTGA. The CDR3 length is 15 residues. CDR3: CASSQTSGSYNEQFF. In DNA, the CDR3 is TGTGCCAGCAGCCAAACTAGCGGGAGTTACAATGAGCAGTTCTTC.

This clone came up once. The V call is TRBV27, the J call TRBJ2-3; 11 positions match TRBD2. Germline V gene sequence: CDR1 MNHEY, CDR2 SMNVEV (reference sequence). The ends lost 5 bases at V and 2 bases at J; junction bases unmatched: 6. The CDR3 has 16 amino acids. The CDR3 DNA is TGTGCCAGCAGTCGACGGACTAGCGGGCCCACAGATACGCAGTATTTT. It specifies CASSRRTSGPTDTQYF.

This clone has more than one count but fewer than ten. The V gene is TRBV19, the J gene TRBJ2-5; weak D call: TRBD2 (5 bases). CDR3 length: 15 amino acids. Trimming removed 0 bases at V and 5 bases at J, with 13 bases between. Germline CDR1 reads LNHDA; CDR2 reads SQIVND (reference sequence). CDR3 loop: CASSIDLNPGETQYF. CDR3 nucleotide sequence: TGTGCCAGTAGTATAGATCTGAACCCGGGGGAGACCCAGTACTTC.

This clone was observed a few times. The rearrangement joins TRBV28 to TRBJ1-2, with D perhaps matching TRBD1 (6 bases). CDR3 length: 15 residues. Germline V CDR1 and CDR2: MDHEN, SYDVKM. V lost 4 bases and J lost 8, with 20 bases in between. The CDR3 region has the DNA TGTGCCAGCAGTTCATTGCGGACAGTGTGGGAGGGCTACACCTTC. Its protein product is CASSSLRTVWEGYTF.